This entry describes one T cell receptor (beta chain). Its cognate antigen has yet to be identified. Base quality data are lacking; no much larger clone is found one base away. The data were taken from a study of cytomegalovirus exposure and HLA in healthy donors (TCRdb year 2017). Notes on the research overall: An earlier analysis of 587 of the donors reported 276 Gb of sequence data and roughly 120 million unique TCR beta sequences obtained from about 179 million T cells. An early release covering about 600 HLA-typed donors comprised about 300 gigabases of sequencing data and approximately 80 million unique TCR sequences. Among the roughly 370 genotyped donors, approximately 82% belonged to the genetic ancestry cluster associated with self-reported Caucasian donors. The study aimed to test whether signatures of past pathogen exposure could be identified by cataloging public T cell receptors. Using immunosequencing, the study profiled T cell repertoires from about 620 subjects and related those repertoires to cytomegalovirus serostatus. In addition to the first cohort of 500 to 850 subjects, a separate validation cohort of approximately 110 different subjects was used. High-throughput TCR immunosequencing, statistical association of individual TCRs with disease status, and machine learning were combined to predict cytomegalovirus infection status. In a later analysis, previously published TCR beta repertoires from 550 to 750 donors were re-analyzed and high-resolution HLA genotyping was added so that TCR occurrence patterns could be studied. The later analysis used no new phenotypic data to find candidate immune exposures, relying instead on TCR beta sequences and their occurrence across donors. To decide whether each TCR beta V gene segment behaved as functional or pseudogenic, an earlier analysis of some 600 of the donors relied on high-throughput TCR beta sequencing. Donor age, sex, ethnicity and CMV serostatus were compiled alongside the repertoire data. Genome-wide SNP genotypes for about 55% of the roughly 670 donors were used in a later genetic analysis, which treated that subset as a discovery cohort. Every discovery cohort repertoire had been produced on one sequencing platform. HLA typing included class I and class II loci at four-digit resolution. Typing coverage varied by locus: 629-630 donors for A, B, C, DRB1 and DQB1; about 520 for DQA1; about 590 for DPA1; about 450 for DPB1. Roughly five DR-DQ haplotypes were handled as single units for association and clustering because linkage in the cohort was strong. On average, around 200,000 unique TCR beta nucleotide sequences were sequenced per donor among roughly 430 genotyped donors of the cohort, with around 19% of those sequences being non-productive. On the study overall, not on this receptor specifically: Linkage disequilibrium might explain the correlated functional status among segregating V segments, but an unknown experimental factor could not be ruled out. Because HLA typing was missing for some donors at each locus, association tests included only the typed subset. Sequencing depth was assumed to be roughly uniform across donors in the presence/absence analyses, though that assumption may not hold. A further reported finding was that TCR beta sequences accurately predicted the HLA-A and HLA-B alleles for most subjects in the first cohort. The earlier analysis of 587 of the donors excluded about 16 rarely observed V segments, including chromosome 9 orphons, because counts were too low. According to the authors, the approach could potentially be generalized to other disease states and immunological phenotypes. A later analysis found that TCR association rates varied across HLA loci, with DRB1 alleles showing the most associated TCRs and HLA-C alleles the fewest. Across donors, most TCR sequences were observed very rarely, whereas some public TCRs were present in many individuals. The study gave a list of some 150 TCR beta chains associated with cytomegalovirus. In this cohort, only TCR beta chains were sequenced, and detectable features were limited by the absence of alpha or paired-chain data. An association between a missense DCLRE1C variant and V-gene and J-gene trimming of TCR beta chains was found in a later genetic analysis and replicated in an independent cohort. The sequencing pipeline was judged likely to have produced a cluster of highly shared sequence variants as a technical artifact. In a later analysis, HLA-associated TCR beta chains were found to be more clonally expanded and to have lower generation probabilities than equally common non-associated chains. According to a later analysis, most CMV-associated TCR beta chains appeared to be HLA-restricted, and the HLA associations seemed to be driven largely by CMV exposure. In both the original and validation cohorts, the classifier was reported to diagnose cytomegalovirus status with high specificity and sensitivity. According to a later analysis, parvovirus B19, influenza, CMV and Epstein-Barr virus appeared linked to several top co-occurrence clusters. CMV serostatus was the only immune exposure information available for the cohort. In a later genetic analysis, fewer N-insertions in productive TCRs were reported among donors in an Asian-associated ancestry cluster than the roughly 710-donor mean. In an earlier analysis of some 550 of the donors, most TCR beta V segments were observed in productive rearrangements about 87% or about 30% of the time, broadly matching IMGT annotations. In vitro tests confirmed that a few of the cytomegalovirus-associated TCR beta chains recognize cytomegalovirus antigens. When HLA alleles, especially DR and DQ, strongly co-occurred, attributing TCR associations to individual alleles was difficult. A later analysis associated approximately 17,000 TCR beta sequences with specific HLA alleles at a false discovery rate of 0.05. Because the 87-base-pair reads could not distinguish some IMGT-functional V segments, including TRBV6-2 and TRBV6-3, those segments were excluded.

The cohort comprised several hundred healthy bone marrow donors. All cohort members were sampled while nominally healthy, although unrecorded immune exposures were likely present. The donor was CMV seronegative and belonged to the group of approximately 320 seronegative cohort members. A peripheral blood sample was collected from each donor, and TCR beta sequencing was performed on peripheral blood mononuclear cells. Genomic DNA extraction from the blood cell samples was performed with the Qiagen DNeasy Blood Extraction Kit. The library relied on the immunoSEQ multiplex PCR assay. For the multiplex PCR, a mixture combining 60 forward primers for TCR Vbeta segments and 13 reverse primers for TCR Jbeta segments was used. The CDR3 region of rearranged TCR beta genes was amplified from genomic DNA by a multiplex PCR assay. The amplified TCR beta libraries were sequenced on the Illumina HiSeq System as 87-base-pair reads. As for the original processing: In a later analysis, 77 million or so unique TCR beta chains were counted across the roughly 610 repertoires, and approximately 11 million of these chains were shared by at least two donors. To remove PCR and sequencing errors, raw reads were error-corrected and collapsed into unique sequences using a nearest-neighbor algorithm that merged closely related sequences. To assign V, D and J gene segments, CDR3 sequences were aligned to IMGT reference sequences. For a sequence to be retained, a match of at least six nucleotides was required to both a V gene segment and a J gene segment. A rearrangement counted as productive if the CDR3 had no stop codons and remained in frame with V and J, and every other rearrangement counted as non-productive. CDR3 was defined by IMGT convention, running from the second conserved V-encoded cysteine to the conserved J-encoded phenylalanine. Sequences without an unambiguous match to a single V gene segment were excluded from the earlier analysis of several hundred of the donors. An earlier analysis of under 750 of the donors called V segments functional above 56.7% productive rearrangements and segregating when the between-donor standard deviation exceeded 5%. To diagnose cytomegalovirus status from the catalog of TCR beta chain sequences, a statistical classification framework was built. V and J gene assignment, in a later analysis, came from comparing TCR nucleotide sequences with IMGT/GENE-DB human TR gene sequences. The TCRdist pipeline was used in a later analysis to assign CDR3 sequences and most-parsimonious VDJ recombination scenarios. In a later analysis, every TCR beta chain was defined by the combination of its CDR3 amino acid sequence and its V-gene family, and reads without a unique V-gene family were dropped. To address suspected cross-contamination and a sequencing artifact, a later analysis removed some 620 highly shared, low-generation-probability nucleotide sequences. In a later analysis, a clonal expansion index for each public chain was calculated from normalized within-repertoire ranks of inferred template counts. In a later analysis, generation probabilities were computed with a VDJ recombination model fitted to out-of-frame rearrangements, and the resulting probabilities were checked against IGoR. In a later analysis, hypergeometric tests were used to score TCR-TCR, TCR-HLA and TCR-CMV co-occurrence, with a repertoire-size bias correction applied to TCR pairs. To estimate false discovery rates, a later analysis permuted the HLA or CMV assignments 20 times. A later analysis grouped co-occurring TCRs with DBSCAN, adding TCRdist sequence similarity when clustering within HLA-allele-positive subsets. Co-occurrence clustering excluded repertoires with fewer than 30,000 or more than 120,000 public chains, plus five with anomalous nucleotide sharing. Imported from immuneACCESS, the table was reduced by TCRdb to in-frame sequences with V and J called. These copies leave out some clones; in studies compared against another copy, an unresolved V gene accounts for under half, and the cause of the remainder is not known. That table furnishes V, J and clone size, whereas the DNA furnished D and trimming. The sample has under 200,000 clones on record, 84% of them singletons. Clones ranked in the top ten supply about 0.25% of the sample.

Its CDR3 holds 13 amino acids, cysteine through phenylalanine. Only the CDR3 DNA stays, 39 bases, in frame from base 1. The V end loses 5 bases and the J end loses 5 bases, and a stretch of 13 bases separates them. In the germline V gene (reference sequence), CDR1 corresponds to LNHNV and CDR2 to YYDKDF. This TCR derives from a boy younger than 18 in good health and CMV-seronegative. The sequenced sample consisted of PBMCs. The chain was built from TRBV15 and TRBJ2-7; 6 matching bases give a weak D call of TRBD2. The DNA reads TGTGCCACCAGCCTGGAGGGCCTCGACGAGCAGTACTTC. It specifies CATSLEGLDEQYF. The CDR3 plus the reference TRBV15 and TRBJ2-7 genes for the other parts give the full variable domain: DAMVIQNPRYQVTQFGKPVTLSCSQTLNHNVMYWYQQKSSQAPKLLFHYYDKDFNNEADTPDNFQSRRPNTSFCFLDIRSPGLGDTAMYLCATSLEGLDEQYFGPGTRLTVT.